The present TCR beta chain was sequenced within a study of beta chain features in type 1 diabetes (dated by TCRdb to 2016 to 2018). In the study overall: No differences in mean age, gender distribution, total cell number or subset yield were found between patients and healthy donors. The study compared TCRB repertoires of sorted circulating CD4+ T cell subsets between recently diagnosed type 1 diabetes patients and matched healthy donors. Regulatory and stem cell-like memory subsets were isolated from only 8 patients and 8 healthy donors, whereas naive and central memory subsets came from all 30 or so donors. A total of 90 million to 140 million sorted cells were examined across all samples, and RNA yield correlated strongly with the number of cells per subset. The study at large found these results: PCR may preferentially amplify shorter templates, but because patient and control samples were amplified and corrected together, any resulting skew would affect both groups equally. Sequencing cDNA rather than genomic DNA could over-represent highly expressing activated cells, although activation and CD3 levels did not differ between groups. The naive, central memory and regulatory TCRB repertoires appeared to resemble one another more closely among patients than among healthy donors. Fewer insertions and more nucleotide deletions at VDJ recombination sites were observed in patients with type 1 diabetes, implying thymic rearrangement abnormalities. Type 1 diabetes patients showed a moderate but significant shortening of TCRB CDR3 length in all four CD4+ subsets. Because small numbers of individuals were included in the HLA sub-analyses, any influence of HLA type on TCRB rearrangement was left unresolved.

Taken from the germline V gene, the CDR1 and CDR2 loops are SGHTA and FQGNSA. Spanning cysteine to phenylalanine, the CDR3 consists of 15 amino acids. Only CDR3 DNA remains: 45 bases, in frame from the first base. Ends trimmed: V by 1 base, J by 3 bases; bases unmatched to a gene: 4. Each donor gave one peripheral blood draw, averaging approximately 110 mL, which was collected into heparinised tubes. Using a panel that included CD45RO, CCR7, CD25, CD127, CD95 and CD27, naive, central memory, regulatory and stem cell-like memory CD4+ T cells were sorted on a BD FACSAria II. Every sorted population had a purity above 98%. Right away, PBMCs were isolated by Lymphoprep density gradient centrifugation and were stained directly, with no culture step. So that batch effects would be minimized, each experiment stained and sorted samples in pairs, pairing one healthy donor with one patient. The entire isolated RNA was reverse transcribed using the High Capacity cDNA Reverse Transcription Kit, and thus expressed TCRB transcripts were sequenced. Deep immunoSEQ sequencing was applied to naive, central memory and regulatory T cell samples, giving an average of around 4 million total reads per sample. Sorted cells were lysed in RLT buffer and RNA was extracted with DNase-treated RNeasy Micro or Mini kits, depending on cell number. To prevent cross-contamination, every cell subset was processed on its own, while patient and healthy donor samples were processed together. The immunoSEQ multiplex PCR was used to amplify TCRB sequences from cDNA, yielding 87-bp fragments that span the CDR3 region. Sequencing of the amplicons was performed on the Illumina HiSeq platform. The original methods were these. PCR bias was corrected computationally using synthetic template baselines, and reads within Hamming distance 2 were collapsed, with unmergeable singletons discarded. Reads were aligned to IMGT to assign V, D and J genes, CDR3 length, and insertions or deletions at six rearrangement sites. Clonotype counts were normalized to sorted cell number within each subset before computing true diversity and Gini coefficients with the tcR R package. The overlap coefficient, calculated on TCRB nucleotide sequences, was used to quantify repertoire sharing. As a proxy for the pre-selection repertoire, out-of-frame TCRB sequences from naive cells were analyzed. TCRdb stores this immuneACCESS table with in-frame sequences only. Part of the clones is absent; in the studies checked, under half of the shortfall reflects unresolved V genes, and no reason is known for the rest. The DNA was the basis for D and trimming; V, J and clone size are from that table. Counted in this sample were a few hundred thousand clones; less than 30% of them appeared once. The ten top clones hold 0.012% of the sample.

In this sample, this clone turned up a few times. Its antigen has not been determined. Base qualities are missing; no much larger clone stands one base away. The chain links TRBV7-2 with TRBJ2-7; 9 central bases correspond to TRBD2. This TCR came from a young woman with type 1 diabetes. Sample: naive CD4+ T cells from blood. Sample cell subset or site, as interpreted from the label and publication: true naive CD4+ T cells. CDR3 sequence: CASSLGRAGGYEQYF. The DNA sequence follows: TGTGCCAGCAGCTTAGGAAGAGCGGGAGGCTACGAGCAGTACTTC.